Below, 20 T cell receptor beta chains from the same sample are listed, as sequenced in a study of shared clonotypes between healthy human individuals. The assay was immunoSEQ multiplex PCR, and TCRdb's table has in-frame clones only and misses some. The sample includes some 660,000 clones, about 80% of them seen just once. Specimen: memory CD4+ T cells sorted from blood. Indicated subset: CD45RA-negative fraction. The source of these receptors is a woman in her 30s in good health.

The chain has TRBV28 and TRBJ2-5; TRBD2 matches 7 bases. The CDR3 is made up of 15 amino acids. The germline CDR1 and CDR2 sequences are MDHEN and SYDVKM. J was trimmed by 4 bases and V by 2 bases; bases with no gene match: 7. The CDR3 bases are TGTGCCAGCAGTTTAATCCTATCGGGAGGAGAGACCCAGTACTTC. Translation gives CASSLILSGGETQYF.

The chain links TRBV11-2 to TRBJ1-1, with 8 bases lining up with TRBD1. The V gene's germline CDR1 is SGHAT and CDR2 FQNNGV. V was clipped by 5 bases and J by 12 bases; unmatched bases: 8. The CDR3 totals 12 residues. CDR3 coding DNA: TGTGCCAGCAGCCCCCCAGGGGGCCTCACTTTCTTT. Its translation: CASSPPGGLTFF.

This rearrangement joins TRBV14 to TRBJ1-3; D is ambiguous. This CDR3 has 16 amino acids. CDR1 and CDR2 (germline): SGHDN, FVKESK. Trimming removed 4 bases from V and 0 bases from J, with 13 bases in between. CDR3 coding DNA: TGTGCCAGCAGCCCTGGAAGGTACCTCTCTGGAAACACCATATATTTT. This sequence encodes CASSPGRYLSGNTIYF.

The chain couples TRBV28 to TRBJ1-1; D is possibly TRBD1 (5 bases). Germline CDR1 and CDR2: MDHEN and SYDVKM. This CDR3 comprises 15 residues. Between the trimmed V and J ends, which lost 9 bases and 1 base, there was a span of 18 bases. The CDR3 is CASSKGWGPNTEAFF. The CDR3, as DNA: TGTGCCAGTTCTAAGGGGTGGGGCCCGAACACTGAAGCTTTCTTT.

The CDR3 protein is CASSPFSSGRLPDTQYF. In DNA form, the CDR3 reads TGTGCCAGCAGCCCCTTTTCTAGCGGGAGGTTGCCAGATACGCAGTATTTT. The chain couples TRBV7-9 to TRBJ2-3, with 11 bases aligning to TRBD2. Germline CDR1 is SEHNR and CDR2 is FQNEAQ (reference sequence). There are 17 residues in the CDR3. V gave up 5 bases and J gave up 4 bases; unmatched junction bases: 11.

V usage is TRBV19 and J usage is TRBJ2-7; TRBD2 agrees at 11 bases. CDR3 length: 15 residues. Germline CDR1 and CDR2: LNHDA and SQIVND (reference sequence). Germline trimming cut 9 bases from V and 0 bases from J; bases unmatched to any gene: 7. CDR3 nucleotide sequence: TGTGCCAGCAGCAATAGCGGGAGGGGCTCCTACGAGCAGTACTTC. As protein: CASSNSGRGSYEQYF.

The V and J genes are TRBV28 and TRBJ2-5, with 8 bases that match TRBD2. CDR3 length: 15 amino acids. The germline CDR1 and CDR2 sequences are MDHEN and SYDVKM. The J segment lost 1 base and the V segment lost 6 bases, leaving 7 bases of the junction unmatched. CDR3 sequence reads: CASRRKTSVQETQYF. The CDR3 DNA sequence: TGTGCCAGCAGACGAAAGACTAGCGTCCAAGAGACCCAGTACTTC.

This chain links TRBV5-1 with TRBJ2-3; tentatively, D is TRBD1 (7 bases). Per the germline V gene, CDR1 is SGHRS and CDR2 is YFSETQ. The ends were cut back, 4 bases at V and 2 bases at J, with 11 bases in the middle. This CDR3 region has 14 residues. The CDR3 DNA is TGCGCCAGCAGCGGAGGGGGCCTCACAGATACGCAGTATTTT. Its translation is CASSGGGLTDTQYF. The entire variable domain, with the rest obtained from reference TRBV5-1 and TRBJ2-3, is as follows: KAGVTQTPRYLIKTRGQQVTLSCSPISGHRSVSWYQQTPGQGLQFLFEYFSETQRNKGNFPGRFSGRQFSNSRSEMNVSTLELGDSALYLCASSGGGLTDTQYFGPGTRLTVL.

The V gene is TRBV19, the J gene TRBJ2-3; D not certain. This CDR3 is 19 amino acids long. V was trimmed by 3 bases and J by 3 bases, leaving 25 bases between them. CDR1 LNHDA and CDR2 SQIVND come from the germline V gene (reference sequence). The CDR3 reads CASSMSRGRARLHTDTQYF. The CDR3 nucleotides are TGTGCCAGTAGTATGAGTAGAGGTCGGGCCAGGCTCCATACAGATACGCAGTATTTT. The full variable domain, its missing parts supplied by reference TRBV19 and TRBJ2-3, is DGGITQSPKYLFRKEGQNVTLSCEQNLNHDAMYWYRQDPGQGLRLIYYSQIVNDFQKGDIAEGYSVSREKKESFPLTVTSAQKNPTAFYLCASSMSRGRARLHTDTQYFGPGTRLTVL.

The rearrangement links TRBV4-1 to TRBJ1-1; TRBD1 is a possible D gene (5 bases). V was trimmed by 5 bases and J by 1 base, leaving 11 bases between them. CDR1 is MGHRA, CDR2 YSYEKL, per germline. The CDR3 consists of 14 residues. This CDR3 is CASSTPTENTEAFF. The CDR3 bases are TGCGCCAGCAGCACCCCGACAGAGAACACTGAAGCTTTCTTT.

The chain's CDR3 is CASSQSREYNEQFF. CDR3 bases: TGCGCCAGCAGTCAATCGCGGGAGTACAATGAGCAGTTCTTC. J is TRBJ2-1 and V is TRBV23-1; 7 nucleotides align to TRBD2. TRBV23-1 is treated as an ORF (open reading frame) with a function not yet certain. Losses at the gene ends were 0 bases for V and 4 bases for J; bases not matched to a gene: 0. This CDR3 region has 14 residues.

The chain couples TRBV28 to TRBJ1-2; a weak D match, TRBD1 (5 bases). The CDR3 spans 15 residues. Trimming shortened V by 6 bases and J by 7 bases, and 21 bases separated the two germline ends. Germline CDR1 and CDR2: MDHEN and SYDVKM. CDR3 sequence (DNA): TGTGCCAGCAGGCGAACCTCCGGGACGGTCCTTGGCTACACCTTC. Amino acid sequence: CASRRTSGTVLGYTF.

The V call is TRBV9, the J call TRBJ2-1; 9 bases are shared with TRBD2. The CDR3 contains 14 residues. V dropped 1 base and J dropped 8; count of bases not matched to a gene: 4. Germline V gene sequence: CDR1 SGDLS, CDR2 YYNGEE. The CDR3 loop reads CASSVSGLAYEQFF. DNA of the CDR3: TGTGCCAGCAGCGTATCGGGACTAGCTTATGAGCAGTTCTTC.

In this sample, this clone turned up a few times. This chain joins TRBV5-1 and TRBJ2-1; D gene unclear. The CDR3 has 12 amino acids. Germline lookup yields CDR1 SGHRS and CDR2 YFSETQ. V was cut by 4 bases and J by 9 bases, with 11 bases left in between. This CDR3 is CASSEKVGEQFF. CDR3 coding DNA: TGCGCCAGCAGCGAAAAAGTCGGTGAGCAGTTCTTC.

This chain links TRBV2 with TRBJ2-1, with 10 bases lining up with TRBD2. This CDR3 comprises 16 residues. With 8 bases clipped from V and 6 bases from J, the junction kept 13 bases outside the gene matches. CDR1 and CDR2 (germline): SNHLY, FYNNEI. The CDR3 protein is CASGSRWTSGINEQFF. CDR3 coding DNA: TGTGCCAGCGGTTCCCGCTGGACTAGCGGTATCAATGAGCAGTTCTTC. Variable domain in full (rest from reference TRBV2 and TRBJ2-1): EPEVTQTPSHQVTQMGQEVILRCVPISNHLYFYWYRQILGQKVEFLVSFYNNEISEKSEIFDDQFSVERPDGSNFTLKIRSTKLEDSAMYFCASGSRWTSGINEQFFGPGTRLTVL.

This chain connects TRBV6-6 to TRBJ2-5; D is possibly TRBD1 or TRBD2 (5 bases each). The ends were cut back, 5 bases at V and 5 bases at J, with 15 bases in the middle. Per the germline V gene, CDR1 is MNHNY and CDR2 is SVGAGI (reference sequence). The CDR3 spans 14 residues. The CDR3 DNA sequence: TGTGCCAGCAGTCGACCGGGACCTTCGGAGACCCAGTACTTC. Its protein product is CASSRPGPSETQYF.

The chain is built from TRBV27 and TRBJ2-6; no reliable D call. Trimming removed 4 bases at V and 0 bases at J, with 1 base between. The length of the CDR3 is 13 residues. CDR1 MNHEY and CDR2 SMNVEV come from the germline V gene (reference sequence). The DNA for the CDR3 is TGTGCCAGCAGTTACTCTGGGGCCAACGTCCTGACTTTC. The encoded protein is CASSYSGANVLTF.

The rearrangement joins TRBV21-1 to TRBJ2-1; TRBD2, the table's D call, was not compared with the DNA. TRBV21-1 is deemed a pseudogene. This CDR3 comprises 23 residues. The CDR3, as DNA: TGTGCCAGCAGCAAAGACCCCCTCGAGGCTAGCGGGAGACCCCGCCACAGCTACAATGAGCAGTTCTTC. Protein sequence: CASSKDPLEASGRPRHSYNEQFF.

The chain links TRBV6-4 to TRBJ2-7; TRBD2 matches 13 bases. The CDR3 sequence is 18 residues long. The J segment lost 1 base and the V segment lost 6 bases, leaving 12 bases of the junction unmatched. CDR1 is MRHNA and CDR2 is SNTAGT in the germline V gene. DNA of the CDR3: TGTGCCAGCAGCGGATGGACTAGCGGGAGACTTGGTTCCTACGAGCAGTACTTC. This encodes CASSGWTSGRLGSYEQYF.

The CDR3 is CASSQGRTGPDEKLFF. CDR3 DNA sequence: TGCGCCAGCAGCCAAGGGCGGACAGGGCCGGATGAAAAACTGTTTTTT. The chain has TRBV4-1 and TRBJ1-4, with 8 bases that match TRBD1. CDR3 length: 16 amino acids. The ends lost 1 base at V and 6 bases at J; junction bases unmatched: 7. CDR1 is MGHRA and CDR2 is YSYEKL in the germline V gene.